A selection of T cell receptor beta chains follows, all from one sample in a study of CD8+ T cells in alopecia areata. The table came from immunoSEQ multiplex PCR; TCRdb's copy has only in-frame clones and leaves some out. The data show 120,000 to 150,000 clones, 75% to 90% seen once. The sample here was CD8+ T cells sorted from blood, taken at week 0. The receptors were gathered from a human donor with alopecia areata. CDR3s leave out the opening cysteine and the closing phenylalanine or tryptophan. The order of the fields is J gene, clone size, V gene, CDR3 protein. Expanded clones are given a class, and other clones once, few, many or no size at all.

j_gene: TRBJ2-1; abundance: .; v_gene: TRBV19; CDR3aa: ASSITGLISNEQF
j_gene: TRBJ2-7; abundance: once; v_gene: TRBV29-1; CDR3aa: SVETETDSYEQY
j_gene: TRBJ2-7; abundance: .; v_gene: TRBV13; CDR3aa: ASSQRGDRHDEQY
j_gene: TRBJ2-3; abundance: .; v_gene: TRBV4-2; CDR3aa: ASSQDRQTASLWDTQY
j_gene: TRBJ2-7; abundance: few; v_gene: TRBV9; CDR3aa: ASSVGADSYEQY
j_gene: TRBJ2-3; abundance: few; v_gene: TRBV9; CDR3aa: ASSNNRGSSTDTQY
j_gene: TRBJ2-6; abundance: .; v_gene: TRBV5-1; CDR3aa: ASSYPGQGASGANVLT
j_gene: TRBJ2-3; abundance: .; v_gene: TRBV29-1; CDR3aa: SVERRHPTLGADTQY
j_gene: TRBJ2-3; abundance: .; v_gene: TRBV4-2; CDR3aa: ASSQESGGTDTQY
j_gene: TRBJ2-1; abundance: .; v_gene: TRBV19; CDR3aa: ASSIAATYNEQF
j_gene: TRBJ1-6; abundance: .; v_gene: TRBV6-5; CDR3aa: ASSYLDFSPLH
j_gene: TRBJ2-3; abundance: .; v_gene: TRBV27; CDR3aa: ASSFVRATDTQY
j_gene: TRBJ1-1; abundance: .; v_gene: TRBV4-1; CDR3aa: ASSQGPGGAATEAF
j_gene: TRBJ1-4; abundance: .; v_gene: TRBV29-1; CDR3aa: SVQQGLGEKLF
j_gene: TRBJ2-1; abundance: once; v_gene: TRBV29-1; CDR3aa: SVGGFSYNEQF
j_gene: TRBJ2-7; abundance: .; v_gene: TRBV11-2; CDR3aa: ASSLEPFSSYEQY
j_gene: TRBJ2-1; abundance: .; v_gene: TRBV30; CDR3aa: AWSPTTDPYNEQF
j_gene: TRBJ1-2; abundance: .; v_gene: TRBV6-1; CDR3aa: ASSEGAEYGYT
j_gene: TRBJ1-5; abundance: .; v_gene: TRBV29-1; CDR3aa: SVADGRDHQPQH
j_gene: TRBJ1-1; abundance: .; v_gene: TRBV29-1; CDR3aa: SVDKPTHTEAF
j_gene: TRBJ1-4; abundance: few; v_gene: TRBV4-2; CDR3aa: ASSQGIPGSEKLF
j_gene: TRBJ2-2; abundance: .; v_gene: TRBV5-4; CDR3aa: ASSLARDNSGELF
j_gene: TRBJ2-5; abundance: .; v_gene: TRBV5-6; CDR3aa: ASSFEETQY
j_gene: TRBJ2-1; abundance: .; v_gene: TRBV4-1; CDR3aa: ASSSKVAEQF
j_gene: TRBJ2-7; abundance: .; v_gene: TRBV16; CDR3aa: ASSQSKEEQY
j_gene: TRBJ1-1; abundance: .; v_gene: TRBV27; CDR3aa: ASSIYVGAEAF
j_gene: TRBJ2-3; abundance: .; v_gene: TRBV15; CDR3aa: ATSRESGVDTQY
j_gene: TRBJ1-1; abundance: .; v_gene: TRBV4-1; CDR3aa: ASSQAGHNTEAF
j_gene: TRBJ2-1; abundance: .; v_gene: TRBV29-1; CDR3aa: SVEDRGWTGGSNEQF
j_gene: TRBJ2-3; abundance: .; v_gene: TRBV29-1; CDR3aa: SVEGTDTQY
j_gene: TRBJ2-1; abundance: once; v_gene: TRBV29-1; CDR3aa: SVLNNEQF
j_gene: .; abundance: .; v_gene: TRBV6-5; CDR3aa: ASSYGLQGYEQY
j_gene: TRBJ2-3; abundance: .; v_gene: TRBV27; CDR3aa: ASSPEGFPDTQY
j_gene: TRBJ2-3; abundance: once; v_gene: TRBV5-4; CDR3aa: ASSLGQALVDTQY
j_gene: TRBJ2-7; abundance: .; v_gene: TRBV5-6; CDR3aa: ASSPGTGVHEQY